A selection of T cell receptor beta chains follows, all from one sample in a study of blood T cell repertoires in COVID-19. Data came from immunoSEQ multiplex PCR; TCRdb stores just in-frame clones and leaves some out. The repertoire holds about 91,000 clones, with roughly 71% as singletons. Sample: peripheral blood. Receptors originate from a woman older than 75 with acute or convalescent COVID-19. The conserved cysteine and the conserved F or W are not part of the CDR3 here. A D gene is named only where the DNA matches it firmly.

V	J	D	CDR3
TRBV6-2/TRBV6-3	TRBJ1-5	-	ASSYTGYGQPQH
TRBV2	TRBJ1-1	-	ASSVERGNTEAF
TRBV5-4	TRBJ2-5	-	ASSFSYGGPADLQETQY
TRBV6-1	TRBJ1-1	-	ASSEPRFNTEAF
TRBV9	TRBJ1-2	-	ASSVTGSLTEGYT
TRBV7-9	TRBJ2-7	TRBD1	ASSSTGANSYEQY
TRBV6-2/TRBV6-3	TRBJ1-2	TRBD1	ASSLTGQGYGYT
TRBV7-8	TRBJ2-1	-	ASSLHQALTGSYNEQF
TRBV24-1	TRBJ2-2	-	ATTSNREQNTGELF
TRBV12-3/TRBV12-4	TRBJ1-5	-	ASSLAGDQPQH
TRBV7-2	TRBJ2-7	TRBD1	ASSRDRSSYEQY
TRBV7-2	TRBJ2-3	-	ASSPGLATDTQY
TRBV7-3	TRBJ1-1	TRBD1	ASSLYRPGTGDTEAF
TRBV21-1	TRBJ1-2	-	ASRWWGPYGYT
TRBV11-3	TRBJ2-1	TRBD2	ASSPRTSGSSYNEQF
TRBV5-6	TRBJ1-2	TRBD1	ASSWGQGGSGYT
TRBV7-9	TRBJ1-2	-	ASSPSGGRDYGYT
TRBV27	TRBJ2-1	TRBD2	ASSRLADNEQF
TRBV2	TRBJ2-1	-	ASNPGTGEQF
TRBV5-3	TRBJ1-5	-	ARRGPARVDNQPQH
TRBV5-6	TRBJ2-3	-	ASSPSLLRTSPDTQY
TRBV29-1	TRBJ1-1	TRBD1	SASGQGGTEAF
TRBV7-9	TRBJ2-7	-	ASSVTQGEQY
TRBV10-3	TRBJ1-2	-	AISEPSGSVGGYT
TRBV6-6	TRBJ2-3	-	ASSYSRGYGTDTQY
TRBV4-3	TRBJ2-3	TRBD2	ASSQALAANTDTQY
TRBV6-2/TRBV6-3	TRBJ2-1	TRBD2	ASSDGTSGNNEQF
TRBV6-2/TRBV6-3	TRBJ2-7	TRBD1	ASSFGQGAAYEQY
TRBV18	TRBJ1-4	-	ASSPLTGEKLF
TRBV7-2	TRBJ1-1	-	ASSYQVVNTEAF
TRBV6-2/TRBV6-3	TRBJ2-3	-	ASSYEWGGFESTDTQY
TRBV5-5	TRBJ1-1	-	ASSLRGGVNTEAF
TRBV29-1	TRBJ2-2	TRBD2	SVRGGLAGGPGGELF
TRBV15	TRBJ2-1	TRBD2	ATSRGSGGYNEQF
TRBV6-5	TRBJ2-3	TRBD1	ASSSSWGTGADTQY
TRBV7-9	TRBJ2-3	TRBD2	ASRLTSGSTDTQY
TRBV30	TRBJ2-4	-	ACEGVGKNIQY
TRBV5-1	TRBJ2-7	-	ASSLGGHYEQY
TRBV9	TRBJ1-1	-	ASSVAPGNTEAF